The 30 T cell receptor beta chains below all came from one sample that was sequenced in a study of blood T cell repertoires in COVID-19. Some clones are missing from TCRdb's copy, which holds only in-frame ones; the method was immunoSEQ multiplex PCR. The table has about 90,000 clones, approximately 86% seen once. What was sequenced was peripheral blood. Receptors originate from a man older than 75 with acute or convalescent COVID-19.

The gene calls are TRBV29-1 and TRBJ2-3; D may be TRBD2 (6 bases). The CDR3 covers 14 residues. CDR1 SQVTM and CDR2 ANQGSEA come from the germline V gene. V gave up 5 bases and J gave up 6 bases, with 18 bases separating them. The CDR3 nucleotides read TGCAGCGTTCTGGGCGGCAGGGCGGGGGATACGCAGTATTTT. Protein product: CSVLGGRAGDTQYF.

The chain has TRBV25-1 and TRBJ1-3, with TRBD1 identical over 7 bases. Germline assignment: CDR1 MGHDK and CDR2 SYGVNS. The V segment lost 8 bases and the J segment 8 bases; nucleotides outside the gene matches: 3. There are 11 residues in the CDR3. For the CDR3, the DNA is TGTGCCAGCCGACAGGGACACACCATATATTTT. Encoded protein: CASRQGHTIYF.

J is TRBJ2-1 and V is TRBV24-1, with a tentative D call TRBD1 (5 bases). CDR1 and CDR2 from the germline V gene are KGHDR and SFDVKD. Trimming cost V 3 bases and J 8 bases, with 10 bases left between them. The CDR3 covers 13 residues. The CDR3 reads CATSDPGSHEQFF. The DNA of the CDR3 is TGTGCCACCAGTGATCCAGGGTCCCATGAGCAGTTCTTC.

The J gene is TRBJ2-5, the V gene TRBV11-3; 10 bases map to TRBD1. Trimming took 1 base from V and 4 from J; bases not matched to a gene: 6. There are 16 residues in the CDR3. In germline, CDR1 is SGHNT, CDR2 YENEEA. Here the CDR3 DNA reads TGTGCCAGCAGCTTAGGCGCGACAGGGGGCGGAGAGACCCAGTACTTC. Translated: CASSLGATGGGETQYF.

The chain recombines TRBV27 with TRBJ1-1, with a tentative D call TRBD1 (6 bases). V was clipped by 9 bases and J by 5 bases, with 16 bases between them. Germline lookup yields CDR1 MNHEY and CDR2 SMNVEV (reference sequence). The CDR3 runs to 13 residues. The CDR3 sequence is CASRYTQGTEAFF. The CDR3 region has the DNA TGTGCCAGTCGTTATACTCAGGGGACTGAAGCTTTCTTT.

The CDR3 DNA reads TGTGCCAGTAGAGGGACATTCGGGGAGCTGTTTTTT. Its protein is CASRGTFGELFF. The chain joins TRBV19 to TRBJ2-2; a weak D match, TRBD1 (6 bases). V was clipped by 6 bases and J by 7 bases, with 9 bases between them. Germline V gene data show CDR1 as LNHDA and CDR2 as SQIVND (reference sequence). The CDR3 loop spans 12 amino acids.

The chain is built from TRBV10-3 and TRBJ1-2; 7 nucleotides agree with TRBD1. Unmatched junction bases numbered 9, after V lost 7 bases and J lost 4 bases. The CDR3 runs 14 residues. Germline V gene data show CDR1 as ENHRY and CDR2 as SYGVKD. The CDR3 bases are TGTGCCATCAACCCGAGACAGGGTGCCTATGGCTACACCTTC. Translating gives CAINPRQGAYGYTF.

V gene TRBV5-1 combines with J gene TRBJ2-1; 8 bases match TRBD2. Germline loops: CDR1 SGHRS, CDR2 YFSETQ. Unmatched junction bases numbered 8, after V lost 1 base and J lost 5 bases. This CDR3 contains 16 residues. The chain's CDR3 is CASSLWAGTRNNEQFF. CDR3 nucleotides: TGCGCCAGCAGCTTGTGGGCCGGGACTAGGAACAATGAGCAGTTCTTC.

The chain joins TRBV7-8 to TRBJ2-6; the D is unclear. CDR1 and CDR2 (germline): SGHVS, FQNEAQ. The V and J ends lost 3 bases and 0 bases respectively, with 12 bases between them. CDR3 size: 17 residues. The CDR3 coding sequence is TGTGCCAGCAGCTTCTCGGGTTTTAGCTCTGGGGCCAACGTCCTGACTTTC. Protein: CASSFSGFSSGANVLTF.

This chain's CDR3 is CASSSDRGPDTQYF. The DNA of the CDR3 is TGTGCCAGCAGTTCGGACAGGGGCCCAGATACGCAGTATTTT. This chain links TRBV6-2 or TRBV6-3 with TRBJ2-3; 9 bases fit TRBD1. Germline-derived CDR1 and CDR2 are MNHEY and SVGEGT. Trimming removed 4 bases from V and 4 bases from J; junction bases left unmatched: 3. The CDR3 loop spans 14 amino acids.

V gene TRBV7-2 combines with J gene TRBJ2-7; tentative D call: TRBD1 (6 bases). The length of the CDR3 is 14 residues. Germline CDR1 SGHTA, CDR2 FQGNSA. Trimming took 2 bases from V and 3 from J, leaving 11 bases between them. DNA for the CDR3: TGTGCCAGCAGCTTACTACAGGGTGACTACGAGCAGTACTTC. Translating it yields CASSLLQGDYEQYF.

The count of this clone is one. The chain carries TRBV19 and TRBJ2-4; possibly TRBD1 for D (6 bases). Germline V gene data show CDR1 as LNHDA and CDR2 as SQIVND (reference sequence). CDR3 length: 16 residues. V lost 5 bases and J lost 0, with 14 bases in between. This chain's CDR3 is CASSPQSQGAKNIQYF. The CDR3 DNA follows: TGTGCCAGTAGTCCGCAATCACAGGGAGCCAAAAACATTCAGTACTTC.

Concerning this clone itself: Within the sample, other DNA sequences also encode this same CDR3. This sequence joins TRBV30 and TRBJ1-5, with a possible D match to TRBD1 (5 bases). The CDR3 runs to 14 residues. The V end was cut by 3 bases, the J end by 5 bases, with 14 bases between. Germline V CDR1 and CDR2: GTSNPN, SVGIG (reference sequence). The CDR3 region has the DNA TGTGCCTGGAGCACAGGAGGGCTGGATCAGCCCCAGCATTTT. Translating it yields CAWSTGGLDQPQHF.

The chain links TRBV28 to TRBJ2-3; D possibly corresponds to TRBD1 (5 bases). This CDR3 has 17 amino acids. V dropped 4 bases and J dropped 1 base, with 18 bases sitting between them. Germline CDR1 is MDHEN and CDR2 is SYDVKM. The CDR3 coding sequence is TGTGCCAGCAGTTCGGGTCGGGTGGGGCAGGGCACAGATACGCAGTATTTT. Its translation is CASSSGRVGQGTDTQYF.

This clone has more than one count but fewer than ten. The rearrangement links TRBV6-6 to TRBJ1-4, with TRBD1 as a possible D gene (5 bases). Germline V gene lookup returns CDR1 MNHNY and CDR2 SVGAGI (reference sequence). The CDR3 length is 11 residues. V was pared by 11 bases and J by 5 bases, with 9 bases between. CDR3 residues: CAAQGNEKLFF. The CDR3 nucleotides are TGTGCCGCCCAGGGCAATGAAAAACTGTTTTTT.

This chain links TRBV28 with TRBJ2-7; no clear D. Germline V gives CDR1 MDHEN, CDR2 SYDVKM. The germline V and J ends were trimmed by 3 bases and 11 bases, with 11 bases remaining between them. The CDR3 is made up of 11 amino acids. The DNA for the CDR3 is TGTGCCAGCAGTTTTGGTTGGCTGGAGTACTTC. It yields the protein CASSFGWLEYF.

J is TRBJ2-2 and V is TRBV5-5, with 7 bases matching TRBD1. The germline CDR1 and CDR2 sequences are SGHKS and YYEKEE (reference sequence). The CDR3 spans 16 residues. The trim removed 0 bases at V and 0 bases at J, leaving 2 bases unmatched. CDR3 sequence reads: CASSLGQGANTGELFF. CDR3 coding DNA: TGTGCCAGCAGCTTGGGCCAGGGGGCGAACACCGGGGAGCTGTTTTTT. Looking up the rest from reference TRBV5-5 and TRBJ2-2 gives the full variable domain: DAGVTQSPTHLIKTRGQQVTLRCSPISGHKSVSWYQQVLGQGPQFIFQYYEKEERGRGNFPDRFSARQFPNYSSELNVNALLLGDSALYLCASSLGQGANTGELFFGEGSRLTVL.

V and J are TRBV4-3 and TRBJ2-7; D is ambiguous. Germline CDR1 reads LGHNA; CDR2 reads YSLEER. This CDR3 comprises 13 residues. V lost 2 bases and J lost 2, with 7 bases in between. DNA for the CDR3: TGCGCCAGCAGCCAATACTCGACCTACGAGCAGTACTTC. Protein product: CASSQYSTYEQYF.

This clone was seen a handful of times. This rearrangement joins TRBV29-1 to TRBJ2-7; 7 nucleotides agree with TRBD1. The CDR3 length is 13 residues. After removal of 6 bases from V and 4 bases from J, the junction contained 9 bases not matched to a gene. Germline V gene lookup returns CDR1 SQVTM and CDR2 ANQGSEA. As DNA, the CDR3 is TGCAGCGTAGTTGACAGGGATGGATACGAGCAGTACTTC. This gives the protein CSVVDRDGYEQYF.

This chain uses TRBV7-9 with TRBJ1-4; 8 nucleotides match TRBD1. CDR3 length equals 14 residues. With 7 bases clipped from V and 7 bases from J, the junction kept 8 bases outside the gene matches. Germline CDR1 reads SEHNR; CDR2 reads FQNEAQ (reference sequence). The CDR3 region has the DNA TGTGCCAGCACCGGGACAGGTCGTTTTGAAAAACTGTTTTTT. It is translated as CASTGTGRFEKLFF.

This clone turned up a few times. The V and J genes are TRBV19 and TRBJ1-1, with D possibly matching TRBD1 (6 bases). The V gene's germline CDR1 is LNHDA and CDR2 SQIVND (reference sequence). The CDR3 contains 14 residues. V was trimmed by 3 bases and J by 2 bases, leaving 10 bases between them. The CDR3 is CASSIRGGNTEAFF. Here the CDR3 DNA reads TGTGCCAGTAGTATCAGGGGTGGAAACACTGAAGCTTTCTTT.

This clone has a single count. The V and J genes are TRBV4-1 and TRBJ1-4, with a possible D match to TRBD1 (5 bases). CDR1 MGHRA and CDR2 YSYEKL come from the germline V gene. The CDR3 is 15 residues long. Trimming cost V 3 bases and J 5 bases, with 13 bases left between them. The CDR3 bases are TGCGCCAGCAGCCAGGCGGGACGGAGCAATGAAAAACTGTTTTTT. As protein: CASSQAGRSNEKLFF.

This chain links TRBV5-1 with TRBJ2-7, with D tentatively TRBD2 (6 bases). Trimming took 4 bases from V and 0 from J, leaving 14 bases between them. This CDR3 spans 15 amino acids. The germline gives CDR1 SGHRS, CDR2 YFSETQ. CDR3 protein: CASSGGTSVSYEQYF. Here the CDR3 DNA reads TGCGCCAGCAGCGGAGGGACTTCAGTCTCCTACGAGCAGTACTTC.

The chain has TRBV9 and TRBJ2-3; D call uncertain. Germline loops: CDR1 SGDLS, CDR2 YYNGEE. V was trimmed by 0 bases and J by 0 bases, leaving 11 bases between them. There are 16 residues in the CDR3. DNA for the CDR3: TGTGCCAGCAGCGTAGGAAGTAGTCTTAGCACAGATACGCAGTATTTT. Encoded protein: CASSVGSSLSTDTQYF.

The chain couples TRBV15 to TRBJ1-5; D uncertain. V was clipped by 0 bases and J by 5 bases, with 5 bases between them. This CDR3 is built from 13 residues. Germline V lookup: CDR1 LNHNV, CDR2 YYDKDF (reference sequence). CDR3 in DNA: TGTGCCACCAGCAGAGATCTACATCAGCCCCAGCATTTT. As protein: CATSRDLHQPQHF.

The rearrangement uses TRBV27 and TRBJ2-7; D is uncertain. The CDR3 totals 11 residues. Germline CDR1 reads MNHEY; CDR2 reads SMNVEV (reference sequence). Trimming cost V 6 bases and J 3 bases, with 6 bases left between them. For the CDR3, the DNA is TGTGCCAGCAGATCCAGCTACGAGCAGTACTTC. As protein: CASRSSYEQYF.

The chain has TRBV3-1 (or the pseudogene TRBV3-2) and TRBJ1-5; 10 bases agree with TRBD1. Unmatched junction bases numbered 7, after V lost 6 bases and J lost 8 bases. Germline V CDR1 and CDR2: LGHDT, YNNKEL (reference sequence). The CDR3 contains 14 residues. CDR3 loop: CASSSSGTGEPQHF. The CDR3 DNA reads as TGTGCCAGCAGTTCAAGTGGGACAGGGGAGCCCCAGCATTTT.

The rearrangement uses TRBV5-6 and TRBJ2-2; D gene unclear. There are 13 residues in the CDR3. Germline V gene data show CDR1 as SGHDT and CDR2 as YYEEEE. V was trimmed by 1 base and J by 7 bases, leaving 8 bases between them. CDR3 sequence (DNA): TGTGCCAGCAGCTTGTCCTACGGCGGGGAGCTGTTTTTT. This gives the protein CASSLSYGGELFF.

The CDR3, as DNA: TGTGCCAGCAGTGTGAGCGGATTTTACAATGAGCAGTTCTTC. As protein: CASSVSGFYNEQFF. This sequence joins TRBV2 and TRBJ2-1; the D gene is possibly TRBD2 (5 bases). Trimming shortened V by 4 bases and J by 4 bases, and 11 bases separated the two germline ends. Germline CDR1 reads SNHLY; CDR2 reads FYNNEI. The CDR3 is 14 residues long. Complete variable domain (other parts from reference TRBV2 and TRBJ2-1): EPEVTQTPSHQVTQMGQEVILRCVPISNHLYFYWYRQILGQKVEFLVSFYNNEISEKSEIFDDQFSVERPDGSNFTLKIRSTKLEDSAMYFCASSVSGFYNEQFFGPGTRLTVL.

The chain combines TRBV15 with TRBJ2-5, with D tentatively TRBD2 (7 bases). Trimming shortened V by 8 bases and J by 5 bases, and 15 bases separated the two germline ends. This CDR3 has 13 residues. Looked up from germline, CDR1 is LNHNV and CDR2 is YYDKDF (reference sequence). The CDR3 loop reads CATGRGGGETQYF. The CDR3 DNA sequence: TGTGCCACCGGGAGGGGGGGAGGCGAGACCCAGTACTTC.